The present TCR beta chain was sequenced within a study of cytomegalovirus exposure and HLA in healthy donors. Primers: 60 Vbeta forward and 13 Jbeta reverse. Clones were read by immunoSEQ multiplex PCR, and TCRdb kept only the in-frame ones, dropping some. The profile shows roughly 200,000 clones, roughly 80% of them singletons. With respect to this clone: Its target is not known.

Study-wide findings and caveats: Rarity marked most TCR sequences, yet some public TCRs occurred in many donors.

This sequence was found in a boy between 10 and 17 years old in good health and CMV-seronegative. Sequencing used PBMCs.

CDR3 DNA: TGTGCCATCAGTGGGAGGGGTAGCACTGAAGCTTTCTTT. This codes for CAISGRGSTEAFF. The V call is TRBV10-3, the J call TRBJ1-1, with D possibly TRBD1 on 5 matching bases. The CDR3 has 13 residues. In germline, CDR1 is ENHRY, CDR2 SYGVKD. Between the trimmed V and J ends, which lost 4 bases and 4 bases, there was a span of 10 bases.